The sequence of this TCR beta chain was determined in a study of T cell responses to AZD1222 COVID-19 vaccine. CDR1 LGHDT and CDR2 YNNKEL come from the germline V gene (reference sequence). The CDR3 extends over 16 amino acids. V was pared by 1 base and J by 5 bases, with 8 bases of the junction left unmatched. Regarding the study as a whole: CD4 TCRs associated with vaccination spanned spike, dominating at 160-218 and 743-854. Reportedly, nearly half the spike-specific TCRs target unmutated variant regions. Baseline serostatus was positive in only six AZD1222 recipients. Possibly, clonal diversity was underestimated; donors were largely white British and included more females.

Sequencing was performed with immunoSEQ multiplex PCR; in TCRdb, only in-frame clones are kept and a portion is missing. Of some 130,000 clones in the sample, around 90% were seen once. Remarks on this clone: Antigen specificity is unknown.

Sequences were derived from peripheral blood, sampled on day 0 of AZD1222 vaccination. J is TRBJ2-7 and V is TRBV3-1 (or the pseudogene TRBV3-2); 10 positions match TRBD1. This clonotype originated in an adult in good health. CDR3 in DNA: TGTGCCAGCAGCCAAGCACTGGGACAGGGGAGCAACGAGCAGTACTTC. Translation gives CASSQALGQGSNEQYF.